The 17 T cell receptor beta chains reported below all come from one sample, sequenced in a study of beta chain features in type 1 diabetes. Study conclusions and caveats: A moderate, significant TCRB CDR3 shortening appeared in type 1 diabetes across four CD4+ subsets.

Antigen specificity for these receptors is unknown. Isolated RNA was reverse transcribed in full, so expressed TCRB transcripts were sequenced. Repertoires were generated with immunoSEQ multiplex PCR, while TCRdb's copy carries only in-frame clones and drops some. This repertoire shows about 370,000 clones, around 10% found once; its top ten account for around 0.66%. Sequenced sample: central memory CD4+ T cells from blood. The receptors originated from a man under 40 with type 1 diabetes.

This clone was seen more than once but under ten times. J is TRBJ2-7 and V is TRBV7-6; a weak D match, TRBD2 (5 bases). This CDR3 is 13 amino acids long. The V gene's germline CDR1 is SGHVS and CDR2 FNYEAQ. The V end lost 4 bases, the J end lost 2 bases, and 9 bases lay between the germline ends. CDR3 nucleotide sequence: TGTGCCAGCAGCTCGGGAAAAGCCTACGAGCAGTACTTC. Protein: CASSSGKAYEQYF.

The genes are TRBV7-2 and TRBJ2-5, with 15 bases that match TRBD2. The CDR3 totals 17 residues. Trimming removed 4 bases from V and 3 bases from J; junction bases left unmatched: 6. The germline CDR1 and CDR2 sequences are SGHTA and FQGNSA. The CDR3: CASSSWTSGRGEETQYF. The CDR3 region has the DNA TGTGCCAGCAGCTCCTGGACTAGCGGGAGGGGAGAAGAGACCCAGTACTTC.

This clone was observed a handful of times. The rearrangement uses TRBV18 and TRBJ2-7; D uncertain. CDR3 length equals 15 residues. Trimming removed 4 bases at V and 5 bases at J, with 18 bases between. Germline CDR1 reads KGHSH; CDR2 reads LQKENI. DNA for the CDR3: TGTGCCAGCTCACAAAACCCCCCGGGCGTTGACGAGCAGTACTTC. This codes for CASSQNPPGVDEQYF.

This CDR3 is CASSPIGTPSYEQYF. The DNA for the CDR3 is TGTGCCAGCAGCCCAATAGGGACACCGTCATACGAGCAGTACTTC. V and J are TRBV7-3 and TRBJ2-7; a possible D gene is TRBD1 (6 bases). Germline V gives CDR1 SGHTA, CDR2 FQGTGA. V was trimmed by 5 bases and J by 4 bases, leaving 18 bases between them. This CDR3 spans 15 amino acids.

The chain couples TRBV6-5 to TRBJ2-5, with 8 bases aligning to TRBD2. J lost 4 bases, V lost 0 bases, and 4 bases had no gene match. Germline CDR1 reads MNHEY; CDR2 reads SVGAGI. The length of the CDR3 is 15 residues. The CDR3 nucleotides read TGTGCCAGCAGTTACTCGTCGGCGGGAGGAGAGACCCAGTACTTC. Protein sequence: CASSYSSAGGETQYF.

V gene TRBV7-3 combines with J gene TRBJ2-3; TRBD2 is a possible D gene (5 bases). The V and J ends lost 1 base and 3 bases respectively, with 11 bases between them. CDR3 length equals 15 residues. Germline values: CDR1 SGHTA, CDR2 FQGTGA. This CDR3 is CASSLRQAGTDTQYF. CDR3 coding DNA: TGTGCCAGCAGCTTAAGGCAGGCGGGTACAGATACGCAGTATTTT.

This clone came up a few times. This rearrangement joins TRBV10-3 to TRBJ2-3; the D gene is possibly TRBD2 (5 bases). Germline V gene lookup returns CDR1 ENHRY and CDR2 SYGVKD. Trimming removed 7 bases at V and 3 bases at J, with 11 bases between. This CDR3 comprises 13 residues. The CDR3 loop is CAITGIQTDTQYF. CDR3 coding DNA: TGTGCCATCACCGGGATTCAGACAGATACGCAGTATTTT.

The V gene is TRBV29-1, the J gene TRBJ2-7; 7 bases agree with TRBD2. The CDR3 is made up of 14 amino acids. The germline V gene encodes CDR1 SQVTM and CDR2 ANQGSEA. V gave up 7 bases and J gave up 0 bases; unmatched junction bases: 9. CDR3 nucleotides: TGCAGCGCCATGTGGGGGGGAAGCTCCTACGAGCAGTACTTC. Its translation is CSAMWGGSSYEQYF.

This clone was detected only a few times. The genes are TRBV5-4 and TRBJ1-1, with 8 bases aligning to TRBD1. This CDR3 has 14 residues. The V segment lost 4 bases and the J segment 10 bases; nucleotides outside the gene matches: 12. Germline V gives CDR1 SGHNT, CDR2 YYREEE (reference sequence). Here the CDR3 reads CASSAAGTGVAAFF. The CDR3 DNA reads as TGTGCCAGCAGCGCGGCCGGGACAGGAGTTGCAGCTTTCTTT.

In its sample, this clone was seen many times. One end of the junction varies from germline; a read error may be responsible. CDR3 region: CASSFDRGPRF. In DNA form, the CDR3 reads TGTGCCAGCAGCTTTGACAGGGGGCCCCGTTTT. The chain joins TRBV7-9 to TRBJ2-2; TRBD1 matches at 10 bases. Looked up from germline, CDR1 is SEHNR and CDR2 is FQNEAQ (reference sequence). The CDR3 is 11 residues long.

This clone was recorded a few times. The CDR3 DNA is TGTGCCAGCAGCGCACAAACAGTCTACACCGGGGAGCTGTTTTTT. This codes for CASSAQTVYTGELFF. The chain is built from TRBV4-2 and TRBJ2-2; D is ambiguous. Germline values: CDR1 LGHNA, CDR2 YNFKEQ. The germline V and J ends were trimmed by 5 bases and 3 bases, with 13 bases remaining between them. The CDR3 sequence is 15 residues long.

This clone was recorded many times. The chain links TRBV7-9 to TRBJ2-3, with D perhaps matching TRBD2 (6 bases). Germline V gives CDR1 SEHNR, CDR2 FQNEAQ (reference sequence). The CDR3 is made up of 14 amino acids. Trimming removed 5 bases at V and 0 bases at J, with 9 bases between. The CDR3 region has the DNA TGTGCCAGCAGCGCCGGGACTAGCACAGATACGCAGTATTTT. It encodes CASSAGTSTDTQYF. The entire variable domain, with the rest obtained from reference TRBV7-9 and TRBJ2-3, is as follows: DTGVSQNPRHKITKRGQNVTFRCDPISEHNRLYWYRQTLGQGPEFLTYFQNEAQLEKSRLLSDRFSAERPKGSFSTLEIQRTEQGDSAMYLCASSAGTSTDTQYFGPGTRLTVL.

This clone has only a few counts. The chain uses TRBV6-6 and TRBJ2-7; D is unresolved. This CDR3 contains 13 residues. Looked up from germline, CDR1 is MNHNY and CDR2 is SVGAGI (reference sequence). V lost 2 bases and J lost 4, with 9 bases in between. CDR3 DNA sequence: TGTGCCAGCAGTTACCAGCTGAGATACGAGCAGTACTTC. Protein product: CASSYQLRYEQYF.

This clone showed up just a few times. The rearrangement joins TRBV7-9 to TRBJ1-4, with unresolved D. Germline lookup yields CDR1 SEHNR and CDR2 FQNEAQ (reference sequence). The CDR3 has 15 amino acids. The germline V and J ends were trimmed by 2 bases and 5 bases, with 12 bases remaining between them. The CDR3 nucleotides read TGTGCCAGCAGCTTACCTTCCGGGATGAATGAAAAACTGTTTTTT. It is translated as CASSLPSGMNEKLFF. The variable domain in full, with the rest retrieved from reference TRBV7-9 and TRBJ1-4, is DTGVSQNPRHKITKRGQNVTFRCDPISEHNRLYWYRQTLGQGPEFLTYFQNEAQLEKSRLLSDRFSAERPKGSFSTLEIQRTEQGDSAMYLCASSLPSGMNEKLFFGSGTQLSVL.

This clone was picked up a small number of times. J is TRBJ1-2 and V is TRBV10-3; no firm D call. The CDR3 consists of 13 residues. V lost 0 bases to trimming and J lost 8 bases, with 10 bases between them. Germline V CDR1 and CDR2: ENHRY, SYGVKD. In DNA form, the CDR3 reads TGTGCCATCAGTGAGTCGGCTATCTCCGGCTACACCTTC. Translated: CAISESAISGYTF.

This sequence joins TRBV2 and TRBJ1-1; D gene uncertain. Germline lookup yields CDR1 SNHLY and CDR2 FYNNEI. The CDR3 runs 14 residues. The V end was cut by 4 bases, the J end by 1 base, with 10 bases between. The CDR3 protein is CASSAQTTNTEAFF. CDR3 in DNA: TGTGCCAGCAGTGCACAGACGACGAACACTGAAGCTTTCTTT.

This clone was counted only a few times. The gene calls are TRBV5-8 and TRBJ2-7; D unclear. The CDR3 runs 15 residues. Trimming shortened V by 7 bases and J by 6 bases, and 23 bases separated the two germline ends. In germline, CDR1 is SGHTS, CDR2 YDEGEE. The CDR3 sequence: CASSSTPGPRSEQYF. CDR3 DNA sequence: TGTGCCAGCTCTTCAACACCGGGCCCCAGGTCCGAGCAGTACTTC.